This T cell receptor (beta chain) was profiled in a study of blood T cell repertoires in COVID-19 (TCRdb year 2020). In the study overall: Collaborator samples came from the United States, Italy and Spain and covered acute and convalescent phases of COVID-19. The repertoires were released in a freely available public database intended as a resource for research on the immune response to SARS-CoV-2. Nearly every sample came with metadata listing a de-identified subject ID, COVID-19 status, age in years and sex. The prospective study material was composed of cDNA or gDNA derived from T cells, B-cell-depleted T cells, or PBMCs. The samples were drawn from two sources: the first 160 participants of the ongoing ImmuneRACE study, and 1,000 to 1,500 subjects contributed by 6 global collaborators. Where available, HLA class I and class II types were taken from metadata supplied by the sample provider and were not determined by assay-based typing. Subjects who had been exposed to COVID-19, were actively infected with it, or had recovered from it provided the deeply sampled blood TCRbeta repertoires that made up the dataset. The study at large found these results: How much clinical and demographic metadata was included differed by source and by participant, and the metadata was provided uncurated.

This clone appeared a few times. This receptor's antigen is unknown. One base away there is no much larger clone; base qualities are not given. Each collaborating institution followed its own protocols to collect whole blood in K2EDTA tubes. Collaborator samples were shipped for TCRbeta analysis as frozen whole blood, isolated PBMCs, or DNA extracted from either sample type. TCRbeta CDR3 regions were amplified from genomic DNA using the immunoSEQ Assay, a bias-controlled multiplex PCR. The study's own analysis went as follows. The number of nucleated cells in each sample was estimated from the amplification of reference gene primers within the assay. To quantify the absolute abundance of each unique TCRbeta CDR3 rearrangement, sequence reads were collapsed and filtered. For each sample, productive Simpson clonality was calculated as the square root of Simpson's diversity index across productive rearrangements. In TCRdb, the immuneACCESS table is reduced to in-frame sequences with V and J assigned. These tables do not hold every clone; where another copy was compared, an unresolved V gene accounts for under half, and the others remain unexplained. The V and J calls and clone size are taken from that table; D and trimming were inferred from the DNA. This sample gives 410,000 or so clones in total; 86% of them show up just once. The ten largest clones take up 1.4% of the sample.

The germline V gene supplies CDR1 SGHRS and CDR2 YFSETQ. From its cysteine to its phenylalanine, the CDR3 spans 16 amino acids. Only the CDR3 portion is preserved as DNA: 48 bases, with reading frame beginning at the first base. V loses 1 base, J loses 2 bases, and the germline ends lie 14 bases apart. What was sequenced was peripheral blood. The rearranged segments are TRBV5-1 and TRBJ2-3, and possibly TRBD1, on 6 matching bases. The receptor was derived from a woman aged 25-40 years with active or convalescent COVID-19. The DNA reads TGCGCCAGCAGCTTGTCGACAGGACATACCACAGATACGCAGTATTTT. Translated, this is CASSLSTGHTTDTQYF.